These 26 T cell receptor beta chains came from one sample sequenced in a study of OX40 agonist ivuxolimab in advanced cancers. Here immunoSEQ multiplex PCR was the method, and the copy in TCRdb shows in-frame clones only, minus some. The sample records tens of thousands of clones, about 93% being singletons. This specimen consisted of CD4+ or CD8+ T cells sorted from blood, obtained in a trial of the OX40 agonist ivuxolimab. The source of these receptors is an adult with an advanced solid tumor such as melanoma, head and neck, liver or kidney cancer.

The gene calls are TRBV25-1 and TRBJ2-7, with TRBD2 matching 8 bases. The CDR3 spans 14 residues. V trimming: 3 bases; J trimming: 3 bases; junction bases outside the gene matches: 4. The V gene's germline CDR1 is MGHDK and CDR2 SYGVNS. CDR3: CASSDPGTSYEQYF. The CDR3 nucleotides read TGTGCCAGCAGTGATCCCGGGACTAGCTACGAGCAGTACTTC.

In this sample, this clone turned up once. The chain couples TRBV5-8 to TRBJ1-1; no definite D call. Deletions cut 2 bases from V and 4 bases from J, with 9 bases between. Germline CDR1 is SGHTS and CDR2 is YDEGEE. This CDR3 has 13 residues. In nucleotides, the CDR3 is TGTGCCAGCAGCTTTGGGCGTGGCACTGAAGCTTTCTTT. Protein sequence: CASSFGRGTEAFF.

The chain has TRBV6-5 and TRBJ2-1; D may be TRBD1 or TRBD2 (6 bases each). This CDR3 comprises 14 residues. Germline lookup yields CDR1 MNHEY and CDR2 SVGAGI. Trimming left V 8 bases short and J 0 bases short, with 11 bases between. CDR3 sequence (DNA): TGTGCCAGCGGGGGCGGGGACTCCTACAATGAGCAGTTCTTC. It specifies CASGGGDSYNEQFF.

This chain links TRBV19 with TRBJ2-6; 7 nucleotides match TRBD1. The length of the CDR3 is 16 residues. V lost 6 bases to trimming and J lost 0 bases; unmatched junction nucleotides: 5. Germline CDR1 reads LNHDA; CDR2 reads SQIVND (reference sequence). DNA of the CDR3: TGTGCCAGTAGCACAGGGGTCCTCTCTGGGGCCAACGTCCTGACTTTC. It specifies CASSTGVLSGANVLTF.

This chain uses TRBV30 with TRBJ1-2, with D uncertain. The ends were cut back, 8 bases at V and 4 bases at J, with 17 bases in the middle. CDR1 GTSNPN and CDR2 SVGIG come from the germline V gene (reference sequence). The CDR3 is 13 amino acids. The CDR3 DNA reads TGTGCCCGATCGACTGCGGGTGGCTATGGCTACACCTTC. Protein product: CARSTAGGYGYTF.

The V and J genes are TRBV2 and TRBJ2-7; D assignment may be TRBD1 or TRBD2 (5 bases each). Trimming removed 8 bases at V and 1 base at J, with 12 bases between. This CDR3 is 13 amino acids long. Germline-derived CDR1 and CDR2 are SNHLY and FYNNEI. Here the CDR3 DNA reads TGTGCCAGCGACCGGGACCGATCCTACGAGCAGTACTTC. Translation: CASDRDRSYEQYF.

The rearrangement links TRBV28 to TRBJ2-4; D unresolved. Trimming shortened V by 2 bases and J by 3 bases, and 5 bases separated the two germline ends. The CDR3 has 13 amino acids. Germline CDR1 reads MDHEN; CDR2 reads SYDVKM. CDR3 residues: CASSLNGKNIQYF. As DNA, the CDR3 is TGTGCCAGCAGTTTAAATGGCAAAAACATTCAGTACTTC.

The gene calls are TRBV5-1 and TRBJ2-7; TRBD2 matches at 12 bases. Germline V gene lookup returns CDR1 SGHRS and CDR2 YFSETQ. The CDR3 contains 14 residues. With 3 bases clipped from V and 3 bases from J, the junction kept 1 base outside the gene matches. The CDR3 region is CASSWTSGNYEQYF. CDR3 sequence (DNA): TGCGCCAGCAGCTGGACTAGCGGGAACTACGAGCAGTACTTC.

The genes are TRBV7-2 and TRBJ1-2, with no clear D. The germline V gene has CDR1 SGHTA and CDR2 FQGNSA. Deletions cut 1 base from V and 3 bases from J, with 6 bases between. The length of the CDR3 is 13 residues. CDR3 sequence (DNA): TGTGCCAGCAGCTTAGGGATCGACTATGGCTACACCTTC. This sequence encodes CASSLGIDYGYTF.

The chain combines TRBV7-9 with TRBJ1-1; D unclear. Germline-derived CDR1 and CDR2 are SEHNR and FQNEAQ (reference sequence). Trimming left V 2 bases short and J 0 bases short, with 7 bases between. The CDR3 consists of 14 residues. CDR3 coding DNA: TGTGCCAGCAGCTTATCTCCAGTGAACACTGAAGCTTTCTTT. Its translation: CASSLSPVNTEAFF.

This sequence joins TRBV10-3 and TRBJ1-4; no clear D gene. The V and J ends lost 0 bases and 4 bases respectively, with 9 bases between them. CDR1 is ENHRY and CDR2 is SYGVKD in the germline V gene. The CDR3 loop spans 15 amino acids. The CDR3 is CAISESPGFNEKLFF. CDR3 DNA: TGTGCCATCAGTGAGTCGCCGGGCTTTAATGAAAAACTGTTTTTT.

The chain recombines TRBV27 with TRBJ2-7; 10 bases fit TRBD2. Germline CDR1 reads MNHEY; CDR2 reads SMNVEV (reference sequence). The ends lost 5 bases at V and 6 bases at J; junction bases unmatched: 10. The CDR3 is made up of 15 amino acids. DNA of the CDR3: TGTGCCAGCAGTCCCCCCCGGACTAGCGGAAGCGAGCAGTACTTC. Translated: CASSPPRTSGSEQYF.

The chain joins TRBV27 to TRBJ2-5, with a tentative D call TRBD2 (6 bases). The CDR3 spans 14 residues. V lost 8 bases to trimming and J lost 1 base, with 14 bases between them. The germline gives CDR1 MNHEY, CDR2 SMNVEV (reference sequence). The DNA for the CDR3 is TGTGCCAGCCAGGGCGGGGTGACCCAAGAGACCCAGTACTTC. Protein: CASQGGVTQETQYF.

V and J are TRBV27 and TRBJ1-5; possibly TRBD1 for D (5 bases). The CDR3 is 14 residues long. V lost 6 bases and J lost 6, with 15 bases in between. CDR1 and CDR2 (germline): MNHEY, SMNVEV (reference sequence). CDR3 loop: CASRSLGAAQPQHF. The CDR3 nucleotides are TGTGCCAGCAGGTCTCTCGGGGCAGCTCAGCCCCAGCATTTT.

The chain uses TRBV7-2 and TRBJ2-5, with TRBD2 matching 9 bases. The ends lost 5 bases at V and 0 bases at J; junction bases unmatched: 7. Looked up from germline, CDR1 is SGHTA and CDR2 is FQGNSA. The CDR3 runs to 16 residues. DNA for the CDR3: TGTGCCAGCAGCCCTGGGCTAGCGGGGAACCAAGAGACCCAGTACTTC. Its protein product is CASSPGLAGNQETQYF.

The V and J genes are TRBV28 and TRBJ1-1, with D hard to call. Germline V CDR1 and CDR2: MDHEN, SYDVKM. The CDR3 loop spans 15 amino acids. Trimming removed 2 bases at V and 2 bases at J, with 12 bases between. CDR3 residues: CASSLGVDSNTEAFF. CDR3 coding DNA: TGTGCCAGCAGTTTAGGGGTCGACTCCAACACTGAAGCTTTCTTT.

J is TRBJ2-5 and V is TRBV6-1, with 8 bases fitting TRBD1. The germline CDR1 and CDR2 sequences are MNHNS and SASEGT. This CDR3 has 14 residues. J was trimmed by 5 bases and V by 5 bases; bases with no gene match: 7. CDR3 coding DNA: TGTGCCAGCAGTCCCGACAGGGGATGGGAGACCCAGTACTTC. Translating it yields CASSPDRGWETQYF.

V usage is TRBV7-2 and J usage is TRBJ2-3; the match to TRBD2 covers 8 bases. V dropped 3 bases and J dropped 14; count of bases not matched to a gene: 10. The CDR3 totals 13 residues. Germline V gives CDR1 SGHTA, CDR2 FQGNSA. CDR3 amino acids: CASSFTLADTGYF. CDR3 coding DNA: TGTGCCAGCAGCTTTACACTAGCGGACACCGGGTATTTT.

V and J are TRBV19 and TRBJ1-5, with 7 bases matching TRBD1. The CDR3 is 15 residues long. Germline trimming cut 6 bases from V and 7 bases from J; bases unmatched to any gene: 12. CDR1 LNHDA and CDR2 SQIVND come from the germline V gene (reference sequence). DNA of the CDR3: TGTGCCAGTAGGAGACAGGGCGAGGGGATCCAGCCCCAGCATTTT. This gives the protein CASRRQGEGIQPQHF. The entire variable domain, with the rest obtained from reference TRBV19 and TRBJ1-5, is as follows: DGGITQSPKYLFRKEGQNVTLSCEQNLNHDAMYWYRQDPGQGLRLIYYSQIVNDFQKGDIAEGYSVSREKKESFPLTVTSAQKNPTAFYLCASRRQGEGIQPQHFGDGTRLSIL.

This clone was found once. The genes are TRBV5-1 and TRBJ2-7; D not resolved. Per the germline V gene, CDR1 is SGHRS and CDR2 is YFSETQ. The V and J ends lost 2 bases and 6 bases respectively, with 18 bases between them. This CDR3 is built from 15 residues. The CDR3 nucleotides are TGCGCCAGCAGCTTCTCGCTGGCGCGCTCCGGCGAGCAGTACTTC. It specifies CASSFSLARSGEQYF.

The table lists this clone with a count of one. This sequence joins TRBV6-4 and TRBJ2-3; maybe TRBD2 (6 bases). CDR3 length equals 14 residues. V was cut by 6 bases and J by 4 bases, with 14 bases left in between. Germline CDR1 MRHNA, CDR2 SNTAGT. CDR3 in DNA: TGTGCCAGCAGGGAGGAGGAGGGGTCAGATACGCAGTATTTT. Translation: CASREEEGSDTQYF.

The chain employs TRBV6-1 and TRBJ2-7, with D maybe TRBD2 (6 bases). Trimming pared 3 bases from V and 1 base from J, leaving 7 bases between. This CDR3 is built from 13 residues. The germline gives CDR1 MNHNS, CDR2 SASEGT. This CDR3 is CASSERGSYEQYF. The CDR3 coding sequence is TGTGCCAGCAGTGAGCGGGGATCCTACGAGCAGTACTTC.

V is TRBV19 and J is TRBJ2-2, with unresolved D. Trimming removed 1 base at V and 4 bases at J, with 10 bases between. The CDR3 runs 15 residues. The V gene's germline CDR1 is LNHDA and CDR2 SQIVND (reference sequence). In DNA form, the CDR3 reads TGTGCCAGTAGTATAGGGGTGAAGATCACCGGGGAGCTGTTTTTT. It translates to CASSIGVKITGELFF.

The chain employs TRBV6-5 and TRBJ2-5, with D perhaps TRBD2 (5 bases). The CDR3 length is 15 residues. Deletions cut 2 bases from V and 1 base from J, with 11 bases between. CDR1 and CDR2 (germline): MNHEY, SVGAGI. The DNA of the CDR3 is TGTGCCAGCAGTTACGGAGGCGTCAGCCAAGAGACCCAGTACTTC. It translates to CASSYGGVSQETQYF.

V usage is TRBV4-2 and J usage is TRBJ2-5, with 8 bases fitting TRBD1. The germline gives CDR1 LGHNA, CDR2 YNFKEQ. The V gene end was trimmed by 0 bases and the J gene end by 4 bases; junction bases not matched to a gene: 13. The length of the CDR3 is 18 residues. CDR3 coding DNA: TGTGCCAGCAGCCAAGATCGTCAGGGCCAGGGGGCAGGAGAGACCCAGTACTTC. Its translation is CASSQDRQGQGAGETQYF.

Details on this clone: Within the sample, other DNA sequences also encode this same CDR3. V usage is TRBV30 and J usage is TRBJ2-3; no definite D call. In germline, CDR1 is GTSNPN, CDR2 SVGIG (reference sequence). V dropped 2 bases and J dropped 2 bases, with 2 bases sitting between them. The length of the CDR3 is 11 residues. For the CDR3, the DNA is TGTGCCTGGAGTTCCACAGATACGCAGTATTTT. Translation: CAWSSTDTQYF.